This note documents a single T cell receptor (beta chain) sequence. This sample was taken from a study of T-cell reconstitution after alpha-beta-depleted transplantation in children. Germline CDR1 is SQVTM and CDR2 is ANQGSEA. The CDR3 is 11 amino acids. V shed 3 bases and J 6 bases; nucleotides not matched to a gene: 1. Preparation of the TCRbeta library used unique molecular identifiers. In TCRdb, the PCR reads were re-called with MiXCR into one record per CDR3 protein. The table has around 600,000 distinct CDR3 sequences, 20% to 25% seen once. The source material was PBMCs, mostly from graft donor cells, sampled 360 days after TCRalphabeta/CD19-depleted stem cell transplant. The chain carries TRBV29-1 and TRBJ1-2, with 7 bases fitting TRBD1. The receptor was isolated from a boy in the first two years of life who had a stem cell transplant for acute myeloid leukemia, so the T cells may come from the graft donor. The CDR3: CSVEQGDGYTF. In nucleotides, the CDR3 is TGCAGCGTTGAGCAGGGGGATGGCTACACCTTC.